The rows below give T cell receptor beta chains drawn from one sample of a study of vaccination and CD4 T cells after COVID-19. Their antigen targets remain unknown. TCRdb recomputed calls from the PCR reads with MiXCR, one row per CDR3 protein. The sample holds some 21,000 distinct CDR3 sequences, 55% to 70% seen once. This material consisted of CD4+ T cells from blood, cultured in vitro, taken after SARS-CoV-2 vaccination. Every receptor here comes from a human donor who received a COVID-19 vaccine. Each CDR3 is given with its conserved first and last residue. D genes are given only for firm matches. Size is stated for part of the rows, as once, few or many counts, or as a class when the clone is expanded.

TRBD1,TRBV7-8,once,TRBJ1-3,CASSVDRAGNTIYF,TGTGCCAGCAGCGTCGACAGGGCTGGAAACACCATATATTTT
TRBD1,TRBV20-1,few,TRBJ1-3,CSARPWDRVGNTIYF,TGCAGTGCTAGGCCGTGGGACAGGGTTGGAAACACCATATATTTT
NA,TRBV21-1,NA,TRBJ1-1,CAPRGGRAMNTEAFF,TGTGCCCCCCGGGGTGGCCGTGCGATGAACACTGAAGCTTTCTTT
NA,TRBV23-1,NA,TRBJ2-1,CASSQPFWGRGGHNEQFF,TGCGCCAGCAGTCAACCCTTCTGGGGGAGGGGGGGGCACAATGAGCAGTTCTTC
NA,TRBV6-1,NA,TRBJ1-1,CASTDRPEAFF,TGTGCCAGCACCGACCGACCTGAAGCTTTCTTT
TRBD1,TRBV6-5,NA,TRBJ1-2,CASSYLGTGNYGYTF,TGTGCCAGCAGTTACTTGGGGACAGGGAACTATGGCTACACCTTC
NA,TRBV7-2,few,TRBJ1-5,CASSLRQGNQPQHF,TGTGCCAGCAGCTTACGCCAGGGAAATCAGCCCCAGCATTTT
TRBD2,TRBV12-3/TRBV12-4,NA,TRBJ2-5,CASSFWSSGGAYQETQYF,TGTGCCAGCAGTTTTTGGTCTAGCGGGGGGGCATACCAAGAGACCCAGTACTTC
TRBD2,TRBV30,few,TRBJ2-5,CAWSARKGRDTQYF,TGTGCCTGGAGTGCTCGGAAAGGGAGGGACACCCAGTACTTC
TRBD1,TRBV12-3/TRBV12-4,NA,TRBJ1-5,CASSNTPGQRDQPQHF,TGTGCCAGCAGTAATACTCCGGGACAGCGTGATCAGCCCCAGCATTTT
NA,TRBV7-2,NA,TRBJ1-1,CASSSQGRRNTEAFF,TGTGCCAGCAGCTCCCAGGGGAGGAGGAACACTGAAGCTTTCTTT
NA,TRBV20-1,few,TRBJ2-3,CSARGQTLTDTQYF,TGCAGTGCTAGGGGGCAGACCCTCACAGATACGCAGTATTTT
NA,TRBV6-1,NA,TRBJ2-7,CASRRKWTDLNYEQYF,TGTGCCAGCAGGCGGAAATGGACAGACCTAAACTACGAGCAGTACTTC
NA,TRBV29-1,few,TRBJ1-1,CSVAPRMQGNTEAFF,TGCAGCGTTGCGCCCCGCATGCAGGGGAACACTGAAGCTTTCTTT
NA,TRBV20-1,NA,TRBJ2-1,CSAPLSSYNEQFF,TGCAGTGCCCCCTTAAGCTCCTACAATGAGCAGTTCTTC
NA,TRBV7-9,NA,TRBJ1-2,CASSYFPRQRRLNNGYTF,TGTGCCAGCAGCTATTTTCCGAGACAGCGACGTTTAAACAATGGCTACACCTTC
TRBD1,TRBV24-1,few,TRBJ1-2,CATSDPTGPHGYTF,TGTGCCACCAGTGACCCGACAGGGCCCCATGGCTACACCTTC
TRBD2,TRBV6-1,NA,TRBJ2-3,CASSSRGGRNTQYF,TGTGCCAGTTCCTCCCGGGGGGGCCGGAACACGCAGTATTTT
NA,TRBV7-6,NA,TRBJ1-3,CASSSGPGRTGNTIYF,TGTGCCAGCAGCTCGGGCCCCGGACGGACTGGAAACACCATATATTTT
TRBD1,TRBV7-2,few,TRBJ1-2,CASSLVTGGGYGYTF,TGTGCCAGCAGCTTAGTTACAGGGGGAGGCTATGGCTACACCTTC
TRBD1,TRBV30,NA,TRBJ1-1,CAWSVEGGPNTEAFF,TGTGCCTGGAGTGTAGAAGGGGGCCCGAACACTGAAGCTTTCTTT
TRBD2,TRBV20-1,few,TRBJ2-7,CSASTPTSGATYEQYF,TGCAGTGCTAGCACCCCAACTAGCGGGGCAACCTACGAGCAGTACTTC
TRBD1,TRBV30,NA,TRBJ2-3,CAWSAGGGLDTQYF,TGTGCCTGGAGTGCAGGGGGCGGCTTAGATACGCAGTATTTT
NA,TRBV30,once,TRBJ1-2,CASTGPGGYTF,TGTGCCTCCACAGGTCCGGGGGGCTACACCTTC
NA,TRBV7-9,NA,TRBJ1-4,CASTMKGEATNEKLFF,TGTGCCAGCACCATGAAGGGGGAGGCAACTAATGAAAAACTGTTTTTT
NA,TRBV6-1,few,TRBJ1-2,CASRYTLTSNYGYTF,TGTGCCAGCCGCTACACCCTGACATCTAACTATGGCTACACCTTC
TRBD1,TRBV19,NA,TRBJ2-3,CASSRTGEGDTQYF,TGTGCCAGTAGTAGGACAGGGGAGGGAGATACGCAGTATTTT
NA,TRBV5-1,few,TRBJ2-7,CASSLVEGQYEQYF,TGCGCCAGCAGCTTGGTCGAGGGGCAGTACGAGCAGTACTTC
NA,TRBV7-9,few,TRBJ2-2,CASSLIGVNTGELFF,TGTGCCAGCAGCTTAATAGGAGTGAACACCGGGGAGCTGTTTTTT
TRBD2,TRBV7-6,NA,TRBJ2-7,CASSPRTSGGAYEQYF,TGTGCCAGCAGCCCCAGGACTAGCGGGGGTGCCTACGAGCAGTACTTC
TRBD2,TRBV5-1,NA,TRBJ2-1,CASSSGGQSYNEQFF,TGCGCCAGCAGCTCGGGGGGGCAGTCCTACAATGAGCAGTTCTTC
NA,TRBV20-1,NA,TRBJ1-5,CSARDFRGAKFQPQHF,TGCAGTGCTAGGGATTTCAGGGGCGCGAAATTTCAGCCCCAGCATTTT
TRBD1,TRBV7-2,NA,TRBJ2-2,CASSATGAGELFF,TGTGCCAGCAGCGCTACAGGGGCCGGGGAGCTGTTTTTT
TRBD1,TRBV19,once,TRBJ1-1,CASTDPWGGQAFF,TGTGCCAGTACCGACCCCTGGGGGGGACAGGCTTTCTTT
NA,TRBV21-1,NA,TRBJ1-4,CASSKESKGDYEKLFF,TGTGCCAGCAGCAAAGAATCCAAGGGGGATTACGAAAAACTGTTTTTT
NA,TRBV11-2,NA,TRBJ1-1,CASSLSLTEAFF,TGTGCCAGCAGCTTAAGCTTGACTGAAGCTTTCTTT
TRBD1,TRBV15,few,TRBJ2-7,CATSRGRGRAYEQYF,TGTGCCACCAGCAGAGGAAGGGGGCGGGCCTACGAGCAGTACTTC
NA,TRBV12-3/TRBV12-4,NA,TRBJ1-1,CASRQELANTEAFF,TGTGCCAGCAGACAGGAGTTGGCAAACACTGAAGCTTTCTTT
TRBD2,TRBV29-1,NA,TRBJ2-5,CSVAGTVLGGGLETQYF,TGCAGCGTGGCAGGCACCGTACTAGGCGGGGGTCTCGAGACCCAGTACTTC
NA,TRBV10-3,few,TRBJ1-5,CAISETGTQPQHF,TGTGCCATCAGTGAGACAGGGACTCAGCCCCAGCATTTT